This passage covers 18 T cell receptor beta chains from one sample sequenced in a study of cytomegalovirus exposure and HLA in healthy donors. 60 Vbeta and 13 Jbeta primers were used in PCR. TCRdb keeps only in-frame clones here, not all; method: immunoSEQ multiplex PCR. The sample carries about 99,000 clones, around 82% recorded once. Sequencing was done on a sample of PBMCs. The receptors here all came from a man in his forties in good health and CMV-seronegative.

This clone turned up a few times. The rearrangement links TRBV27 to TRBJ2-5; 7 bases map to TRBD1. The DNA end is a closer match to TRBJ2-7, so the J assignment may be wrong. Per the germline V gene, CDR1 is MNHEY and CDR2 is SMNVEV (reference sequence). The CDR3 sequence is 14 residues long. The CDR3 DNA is TGTGCCAGCAGTCTACCGGGACAGCCCTCCGAGCAGTACTTC. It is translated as CASSLPGQPSEQYF.

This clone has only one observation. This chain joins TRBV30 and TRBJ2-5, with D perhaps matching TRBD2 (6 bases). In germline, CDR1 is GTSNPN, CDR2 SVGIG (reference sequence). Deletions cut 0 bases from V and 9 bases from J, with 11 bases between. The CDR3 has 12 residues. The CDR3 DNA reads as TGTGCCTGGAGTGTAACTGGGGAGGCCCAGTACTTC. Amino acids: CAWSVTGEAQYF.

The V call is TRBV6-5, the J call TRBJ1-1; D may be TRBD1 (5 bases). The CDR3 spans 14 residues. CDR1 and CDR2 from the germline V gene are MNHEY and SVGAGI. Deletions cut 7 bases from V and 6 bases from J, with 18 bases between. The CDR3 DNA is TGTGCCAGCACCCCCTCCGGGGGTGGGGCTGAAGCTTTCTTT. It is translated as CASTPSGGGAEAFF.

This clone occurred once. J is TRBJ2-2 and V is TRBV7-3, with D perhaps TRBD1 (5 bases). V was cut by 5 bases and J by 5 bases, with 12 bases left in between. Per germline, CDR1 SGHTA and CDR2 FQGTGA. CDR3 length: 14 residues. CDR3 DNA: TGTGCCAGCAGCCCACACCAGGGAACCGGGGAGCTGTTTTTT. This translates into CASSPHQGTGELFF.

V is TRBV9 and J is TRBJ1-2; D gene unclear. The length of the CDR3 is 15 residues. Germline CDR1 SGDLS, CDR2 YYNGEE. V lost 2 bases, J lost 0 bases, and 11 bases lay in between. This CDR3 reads CASSVGRQTNYGYTF. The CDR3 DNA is TGTGCCAGCAGCGTTGGGAGGCAAACTAACTATGGCTACACCTTC.

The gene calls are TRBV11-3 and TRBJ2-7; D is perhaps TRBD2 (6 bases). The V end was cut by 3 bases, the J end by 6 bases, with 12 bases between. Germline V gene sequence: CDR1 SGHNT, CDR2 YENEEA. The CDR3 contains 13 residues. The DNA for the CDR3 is TGTGCCAGCAGCTTGGGGCCCGGGGGCGAGCAGTACTTC. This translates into CASSLGPGGEQYF.

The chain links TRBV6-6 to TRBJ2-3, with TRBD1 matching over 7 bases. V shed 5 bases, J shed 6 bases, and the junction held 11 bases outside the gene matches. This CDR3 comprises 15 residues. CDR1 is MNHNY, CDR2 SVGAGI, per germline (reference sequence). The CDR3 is CASSQQGQLGDTQYF. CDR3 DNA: TGTGCCAGCAGTCAACAGGGGCAGTTGGGGGATACGCAGTATTTT.

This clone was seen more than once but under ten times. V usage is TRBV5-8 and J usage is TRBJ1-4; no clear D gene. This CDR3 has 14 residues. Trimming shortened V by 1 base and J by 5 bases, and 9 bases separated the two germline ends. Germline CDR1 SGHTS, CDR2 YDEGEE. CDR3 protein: CASSLKLVNEKLFF. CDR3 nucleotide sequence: TGTGCCAGCAGCTTGAAGCTAGTGAATGAAAAACTGTTTTTT.

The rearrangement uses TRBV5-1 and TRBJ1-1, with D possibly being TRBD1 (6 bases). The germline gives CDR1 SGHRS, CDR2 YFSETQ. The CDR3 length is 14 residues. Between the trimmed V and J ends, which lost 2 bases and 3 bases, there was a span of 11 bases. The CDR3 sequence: CASSFRDTDTEAFF. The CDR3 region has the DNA TGCGCCAGCAGCTTCCGGGACACTGACACTGAAGCTTTCTTT.

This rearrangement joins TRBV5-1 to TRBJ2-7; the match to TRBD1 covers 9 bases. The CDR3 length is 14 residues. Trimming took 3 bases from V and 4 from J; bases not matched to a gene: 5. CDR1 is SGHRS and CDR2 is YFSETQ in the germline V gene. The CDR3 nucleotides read TGCGCCAGCAGCTCGGGGACAGGGAGGTACGAGCAGTACTTC. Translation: CASSSGTGRYEQYF.

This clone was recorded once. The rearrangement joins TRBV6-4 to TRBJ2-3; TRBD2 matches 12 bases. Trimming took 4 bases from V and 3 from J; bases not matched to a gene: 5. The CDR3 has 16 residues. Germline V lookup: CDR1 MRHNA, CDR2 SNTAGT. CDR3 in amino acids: CASSVLAGGRTDTQYF. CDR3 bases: TGTGCCAGCAGTGTTCTAGCGGGGGGGCGAACAGATACGCAGTATTTT.

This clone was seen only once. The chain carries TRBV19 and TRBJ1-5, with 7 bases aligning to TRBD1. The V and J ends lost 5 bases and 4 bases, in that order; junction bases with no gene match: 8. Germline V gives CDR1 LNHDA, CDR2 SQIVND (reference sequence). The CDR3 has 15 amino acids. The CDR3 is CASSFRTGLNQPQHF. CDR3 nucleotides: TGTGCCAGTAGTTTCCGGACAGGTTTAAATCAGCCCCAGCATTTT.

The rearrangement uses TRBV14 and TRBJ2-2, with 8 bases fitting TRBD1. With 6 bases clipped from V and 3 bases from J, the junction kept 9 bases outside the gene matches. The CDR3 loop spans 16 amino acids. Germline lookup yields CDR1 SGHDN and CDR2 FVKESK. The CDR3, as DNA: TGTGCCAGCAGGGCAACAGGGGGAGAGTACACCGGGGAGCTGTTTTTT. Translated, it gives CASRATGGEYTGELFF.

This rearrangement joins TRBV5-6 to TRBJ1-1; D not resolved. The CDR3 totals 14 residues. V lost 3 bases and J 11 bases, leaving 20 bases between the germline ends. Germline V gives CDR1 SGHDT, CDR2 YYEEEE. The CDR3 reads CASSSDGIRQTAFF. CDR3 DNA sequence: TGTGCCAGCAGCTCTGACGGGATTCGGCAAACGGCTTTCTTT.

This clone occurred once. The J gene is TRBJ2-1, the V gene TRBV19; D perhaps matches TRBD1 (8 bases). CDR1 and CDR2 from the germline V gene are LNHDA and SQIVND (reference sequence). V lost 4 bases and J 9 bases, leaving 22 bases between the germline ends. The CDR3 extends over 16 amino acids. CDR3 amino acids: CASSTPRGLAEGEQFF. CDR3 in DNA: TGTGCCAGTAGTACACCCAGGGGGCTAGCGGAGGGTGAGCAGTTCTTC. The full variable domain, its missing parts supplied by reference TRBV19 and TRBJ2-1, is DGGITQSPKYLFRKEGQNVTLSCEQNLNHDAMYWYRQDPGQGLRLIYYSQIVNDFQKGDIAEGYSVSREKKESFPLTVTSAQKNPTAFYLCASSTPRGLAEGEQFFGPGTRLTVL.

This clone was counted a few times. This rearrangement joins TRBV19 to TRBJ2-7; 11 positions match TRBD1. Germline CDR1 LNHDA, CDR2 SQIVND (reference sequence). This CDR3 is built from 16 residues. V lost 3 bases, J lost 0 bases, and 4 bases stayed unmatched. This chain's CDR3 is CASSIGTGGFSYEQYF. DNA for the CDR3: TGTGCCAGTAGTATTGGGACAGGGGGTTTCTCCTACGAGCAGTACTTC.

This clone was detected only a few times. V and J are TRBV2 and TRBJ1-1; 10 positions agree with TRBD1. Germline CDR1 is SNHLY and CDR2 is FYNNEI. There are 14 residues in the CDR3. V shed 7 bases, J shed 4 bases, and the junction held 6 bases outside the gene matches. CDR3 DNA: TGTGCCAGCAATACCGGGACAGGGGCCACTGAAGCTTTCTTT. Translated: CASNTGTGATEAFF.

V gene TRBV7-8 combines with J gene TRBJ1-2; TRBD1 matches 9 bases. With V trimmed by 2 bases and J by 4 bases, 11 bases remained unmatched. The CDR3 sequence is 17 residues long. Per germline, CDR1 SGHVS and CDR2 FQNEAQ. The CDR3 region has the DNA TGTGCCAGCAGCTTAAGGTCCGCTACAGGGGGCATCTATGGCTACACCTTC. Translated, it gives CASSLRSATGGIYGYTF. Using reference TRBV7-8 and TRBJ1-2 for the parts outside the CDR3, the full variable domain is GAGVSQSPRYKVAKRGQDVALRCDPISGHVSLFWYQQALGQGPEFLTYFQNEAQLDKSGLPSDRFFAERPEGSVSTLKIQRTQQEDSAVYLCASSLRSATGGIYGYTFGSGTRLTVV.